This TCR beta chain was sequenced for a study of naive and memory T cell subsets. Germline V gives CDR1 LGHNA, CDR2 YNFKEQ. The CDR3 consists of 15 residues. Trimming took 4 bases from V and 3 from J; bases not matched to a gene: 9. Concerning this clonotype itself: Its specificity is not known.

Both TRBC1 and TRBC2 were covered by a beta constant-region primer of two equimolar oligonucleotides. The ligated cDNA underwent four PCR rounds using SP2 and nested alpha and beta constant-region primers. TCRdb recomputed calls from the UMI-ligation and nested PCR reads with MiXCR, one row per CDR3 protein. The sample has roughly 100,000 distinct CDR3 sequences; about 14% are singletons. General study results and limits: Possibly reflecting memory cells re-expressing CD45RA, a few larger clonotypes occurred in naive repertoires, especially CD8.

This clonotype was obtained from a human donor in good health. The gene calls are TRBV4-2 and TRBJ2-7; 7 bases fit TRBD2. Sequenced material: naive CD8+ T cells from blood. CDR3: CASSLSERGYYEQYF. For the CDR3, the DNA is TGTGCCAGCAGCCTTTCCGAGCGGGGATACTACGAGCAGTACTTC.